Listed below are T cell receptor beta chains from one sample, sequenced in a study of blood T cells in healthy people across ages. TCRdb recomputed calls from the 5' RACE reads with MiXCR, one row per CDR3 protein. The table records 1.5 million to 2 million distinct CDR3 sequences, about 39% of them present only once. The sample comprised blood. The source of these receptors is a human donor in good health. Each CDR3 is given without its conserved first and last residue. A D gene is named only where the DNA matches it firmly.

V: TRBV20-1; D: NA; CDR3: SASRGARAQY
V: TRBV20-1; D: NA; CDR3: SAREEAAGEQY
V: TRBV28; D: TRBD1; CDR3: ASSFNPDRASYEQY
V: TRBV6-6; D: TRBD1; CDR3: ASSLGQGDAEAF
V: TRBV6-1; D: NA; CDR3: ASSVKGTNEKLF
V: TRBV29-1; D: NA; CDR3: SVVTASYGYT
V: TRBV12-3/TRBV12-4; D: TRBD1; CDR3: ASSSLYRGRGYGYT
V: TRBV9; D: NA; CDR3: ASSGGGPSSYNEQY
V: TRBV20-1; D: NA; CDR3: SARFVRYNSPLH
V: TRBV11-1; D: NA; CDR3: ASSLSDPRTDTQY
V: TRBV7-3; D: TRBD1; CDR3: ASSMTGGAGQETQY
V: TRBV5-1; D: NA; CDR3: ASSLDGTTYEQF
V: TRBV4-3; D: NA; CDR3: ASSQDPRGSYNEQF
V: TRBV4-3; D: NA; CDR3: ASSQDYAGSNTEAF
V: TRBV25-1; D: NA; CDR3: ASSTPGEFWGYT
V: TRBV12-5; D: TRBD2; CDR3: ASGLVRLAGGTNQETQY
V: TRBV20-1; D: TRBD1; CDR3: NATSPGQGTDSEQY
V: TRBV28; D: TRBD1; CDR3: ASRRGRGSYEQY
V: TRBV7-3; D: NA; CDR3: ASSPLLGGGELF
V: TRBV5-1; D: NA; CDR3: ASSANTIEDTQY
V: TRBV10-3; D: NA; CDR3: AISEGGLPVEQY
V: TRBV20-1; D: NA; CDR3: SARDKGEQF
V: TRBV9; D: TRBD2; CDR3: ASSASGGGAQY
V: TRBV29-1; D: TRBD1; CDR3: SVDTGTAETQY
V: TRBV9; D: TRBD1; CDR3: ASSLRSGQGAADTQY
V: TRBV2; D: NA; CDR3: ASARDYNSPLH
V: TRBV9; D: NA; CDR3: ASSGTGQNTEAF
V: TRBV20-1; D: TRBD1; CDR3: SARPVDYRDRGGNEQY
V: TRBV20-1; D: NA; CDR3: SARDIGETQY
V: TRBV7-2; D: NA; CDR3: ASSRPGFNEKLF
V: TRBV12-3/TRBV12-4; D: NA; CDR3: ASRLRNEQF
V: TRBV12-3/TRBV12-4; D: NA; CDR3: ASSLRQVGYEQY
V: TRBV20-1; D: NA; CDR3: SALPEETQY
V: TRBV7-2; D: NA; CDR3: ASSPRGGYT
V: TRBV29-1; D: TRBD1; CDR3: SHTQGARVGNQPQH
V: TRBV29-1; D: NA; CDR3: SVERQVGMEAF
V: TRBV9; D: NA; CDR3: ASSVGWGPDTQY
V: TRBV7-3; D: NA; CDR3: ASSPFRERYNEQF
V: TRBV19; D: TRBD1; CDR3: ATEGQAGGYT
V: TRBV5-8; D: NA; CDR3: ASSRFPSDSSYEQY
V: TRBV7-2; D: NA; CDR3: VSSYYKYGYT
V: TRBV7-2; D: NA; CDR3: ASSLGAVLGTQY
V: TRBV28; D: NA; CDR3: ASQRRANQPQH
V: TRBV4-3; D: TRBD1; CDR3: ASSRDSSLFYERY
V: TRBV9; D: NA; CDR3: ASSVGLPDTQY
V: TRBV12-3/TRBV12-4; D: NA; CDR3: ASSFLQEQF
V: TRBV6-2/TRBV6-3; D: NA; CDR3: ASSLLVDTRNTEAF
V: TRBV5-1; D: NA; CDR3: ASSDSDHTDTQY
V: TRBV7-2; D: NA; CDR3: ASSLFRRGNTDTQY
V: TRBV5-1; D: NA; CDR3: ASSSVRPQETQY
V: TRBV10-3; D: NA; CDR3: AISARDHSSGANVLT
V: TRBV5-6; D: NA; CDR3: ASRTWNQETQY
V: TRBV5-1; D: TRBD2; CDR3: ASSEGLAETQY
V: TRBV9; D: NA; CDR3: ASSVASPADTQY
V: TRBV6-5; D: TRBD2; CDR3: ASSYGSGGYGETQY